These 11 T cell receptor beta chains share one sample of origin, sequenced in a study of T cells after yellow fever vaccination. TCRdb ran MiXCR on the 5' RACE reads and lists one entry per CDR3 protein. Among around 300,000 distinct CDR3 sequences listed, approximately 13% were seen once. The sequencing here drew on CD4+ T cells sorted from PBMCs, taken 45 days after the yellow fever booster vaccination. The receptors derive from a man younger than 45 who received the YFV17D yellow fever vaccine.

This sequence joins TRBV5-1 and TRBJ1-4; D might be TRBD1 (5 bases). V lost 2 bases and J 3 bases, leaving 8 bases between the germline ends. The CDR3 loop spans 14 amino acids. Germline V gene lookup returns CDR1 SGHRS and CDR2 YFSETQ. The CDR3 DNA reads as TGCGCCAGCAGCTTCCGCAGGGCTAATGAAAAACTGTTTTTT. Protein: CASSFRRANEKLFF.

A few counts support this clonotype. This chain uses TRBV7-9 with TRBJ2-3; D is possibly TRBD2 (6 bases). This CDR3 is built from 14 residues. V dropped 10 bases and J dropped 0 bases, with 14 bases sitting between them. Per germline, CDR1 SEHNR and CDR2 FQNEAQ (reference sequence). The DNA of the CDR3 is TGTGCCACCGGACCGGGAGCTAGCACAGATACGCAGTATTTT. Its translation is CATGPGASTDTQYF. Using reference TRBV7-9 and TRBJ2-3 for the parts outside the CDR3, the full variable domain is DTGVSQNPRHKITKRGQNVTFRCDPISEHNRLYWYRQTLGQGPEFLTYFQNEAQLEKSRLLSDRFSAERPKGSFSTLEIQRTEQGDSAMYLCATGPGASTDTQYFGPGTRLTVL.

In its sample, this clonotype was seen a few times. The chain joins TRBV10-3 to TRBJ2-3, with D uncertain. V dropped 4 bases and J dropped 4 bases, with 6 bases sitting between them. This CDR3 has 12 residues. CDR1 is ENHRY, CDR2 SYGVKD, per germline. The CDR3 nucleotides read TGTGCCATCAGTGTTAGTCCAGATACGCAGTATTTT. The encoded protein is CAISVSPDTQYF.

This clonotype was picked up many times. The chain carries TRBV12-3 or TRBV12-4 and TRBJ1-1, with D possibly TRBD1 on 6 matching bases. The CDR3 has 14 amino acids. Trimming took off 5 bases at V and 4 bases at J, with 14 bases between the two ends. The DNA for the CDR3 is TGTGCCAGCAGTCAAGACACAGGGCGCACTGAAGCTTTCTTT. It specifies CASSQDTGRTEAFF.

This clonotype has just a few counts. The chain recombines TRBV7-9 with TRBJ2-3, with 11 bases fitting TRBD1. V lost 4 bases, J lost 4 bases, and 4 bases stayed unmatched. The CDR3 length is 15 residues. Germline lookup yields CDR1 SEHNR and CDR2 FQNEAQ (reference sequence). DNA for the CDR3: TGTGCCAGCAGCTCACCGGGACAGGGGGCAGATACGCAGTATTTT. Protein: CASSSPGQGADTQYF.

Many counts were recorded for this clonotype. Compared with germline, one end of the junction differs, possibly owing to a read error. J is TRBJ1-5 and V is TRBV12-3 or TRBV12-4; D not certain. The CDR3 sequence is 14 residues long. The CDR3 reads CASSLGQKNQPQHF. CDR3 nucleotide sequence: TGTGCCAGCAGCTTAGGTCAGAAAAATCAGCCCCAGCATTTT.

The chain joins TRBV5-1 to TRBJ2-2; D not certain. CDR1 and CDR2 (germline): SGHRS, YFSETQ. Trimming cost V 3 bases and J 1 base, with 10 bases left between them. The CDR3 sequence is 15 residues long. The CDR3 sequence: CASSSHGQNTGELFF. As DNA, the CDR3 is TGCGCCAGCAGCTCCCATGGTCAGAACACCGGGGAGCTGTTTTTT.

The J gene is TRBJ2-2, the V gene TRBV9; D uncertain. The CDR3 is 13 amino acids. Looked up from germline, CDR1 is SGDLS and CDR2 is YYNGEE. V dropped 4 bases and J dropped 4 bases, with 8 bases sitting between them. CDR3 in DNA: TGTGCCAGCAGCTCCGGAATCACCGGGGAGCTGTTTTTT. Translation gives CASSSGITGELFF.

This sequence joins TRBV29-1 and TRBJ2-5; 7 bases line up with TRBD1. CDR1 and CDR2 (germline): SQVTM, ANQGSEA. This CDR3 is built from 14 residues. V trimming: 8 bases; J trimming: 2 bases; junction bases outside the gene matches: 11. The CDR3 sequence is CSFPERGPQETQYF. The CDR3 nucleotides are TGCAGCTTCCCGGAGAGGGGGCCTCAAGAGACCCAGTACTTC.

This clonotype was observed a handful of times. This chain uses TRBV20-1 with TRBJ2-1; TRBD2 matches at 10 bases. The V gene's germline CDR1 is DFQATT and CDR2 SNEGSKA (reference sequence). The CDR3 is 20 amino acids. Trimming cost V 0 bases and J 3 bases; bases outside gene matches: 17. The CDR3 sequence: CSARDERISGRASLYNEQFF. Written as DNA, the CDR3 is TGCAGTGCTAGAGACGAACGCATCAGCGGGAGGGCGTCCCTCTACAATGAGCAGTTCTTC.

V and J are TRBV27 and TRBJ2-7; D gene ambiguous. The CDR3 is made up of 15 amino acids. V lost 7 bases to trimming and J lost 6 bases, with 22 bases between them. Germline V gives CDR1 MNHEY, CDR2 SMNVEV (reference sequence). CDR3 in DNA: TGTGCCAGCAAAACAACGTTCGGACCGCCGCGCGAGCAGTACTTC. It codes for CASKTTFGPPREQYF.